The next 26 T cell receptor beta chains were all read from a single sample in a study of cytotoxic CD8 clonotypes in ibrutinib-treated CLL (dated by TCRdb to 2020 to 2023). The meaning of the sample's time point label: roughly 25 months on ibrutinib. The protocol used for the library was the immunoSEQ multiplex PCR assay. TCRdb re-hosts the immuneACCESS table, in-frame sequences only. Its copies lack some clones; in the studies checked, an unresolved V gene accounts for under half of them, and the cause for the rest is not known. The sample includes about 150,000 clones, with roughly 76% observed a single time. The ten largest clonotypes hold 5.1% of the sample. Sequencing used PBMCs, obtained after 24 months of ibrutinib treatment. These receptors came from a human donor with chronic lymphocytic leukemia.

The chain has TRBV23-1 and TRBJ1-2; D is perhaps TRBD1 (5 bases). TRBV23-1 is recorded as an ORF, its role being uncertain. This CDR3 is built from 16 residues. Trimming cost V 1 base and J 8 bases, with 20 bases left between them. The CDR3, as DNA: TGCGCCAGCAGTCAATTTACCCGGGGCTCTGGGTTCGGCTACACCTTC. Protein sequence: CASSQFTRGSGFGYTF.

To note about this clone: Other DNA sequences in this specimen translate into the identical CDR3. The gene calls are TRBV4-3 and TRBJ1-6, with 7 bases lining up with TRBD1. The V segment lost 0 bases and the J segment 10 bases; nucleotides outside the gene matches: 6. The CDR3 loop spans 15 amino acids. Germline lookup yields CDR1 LGHNA and CDR2 YSLEER. The CDR3 sequence is CASSQETGEGSPLHF. In DNA form, the CDR3 reads TGCGCCAGCAGCCAAGAAACAGGGGAGGGCTCACCCCTCCACTTT.

This clone was observed a single time. The chain recombines TRBV10-3 with TRBJ1-3; no definite D call. This CDR3 spans 11 amino acids. Germline V gene lookup returns CDR1 ENHRY and CDR2 SYGVKD. Trimming removed 6 bases at V and 2 bases at J, with 2 bases between. CDR3 sequence (DNA): TGTGCCATCAGCCCTGGAAACACCATATATTTT. It codes for CAISPGNTIYF.

The V and J genes are TRBV6-5 and TRBJ1-3, with a tentative D call TRBD1 (5 bases). Germline V CDR1 and CDR2: MNHEY, SVGAGI. There are 15 residues in the CDR3. V lost 6 bases and J 0 bases, leaving 12 bases between the germline ends. The CDR3 DNA is TGTGCCAGCAGCCTGGGACGGAGCTCTGGAAACACCATATATTTT. Amino acids: CASSLGRSSGNTIYF.

V usage is TRBV6-6 and J usage is TRBJ2-1; D gene ambiguous. CDR1 and CDR2 (germline): MNHNY, SVGAGI (reference sequence). This CDR3 is 13 amino acids long. V gave up 9 bases and J gave up 2 bases, with 11 bases separating them. This CDR3 is CASFPTPYNEQFF. The CDR3 DNA reads TGTGCCAGTTTCCCCACCCCCTACAATGAGCAGTTCTTC.

This clone was found once. The CDR3 is CASSPPQAFGYGYTF. CDR3 in DNA: TGTGCCAGCAGCCCCCCCCAGGCTTTTGGCTATGGCTACACCTTC. This chain joins TRBV14 and TRBJ1-2; no definite D call. V was clipped by 4 bases and J by 4 bases, with 16 bases between them. Per the germline V gene, CDR1 is SGHDN and CDR2 is FVKESK. The CDR3 runs 15 residues.

The chain employs TRBV18 and TRBJ1-4; a possible D gene is TRBD1 (6 bases). The CDR3 has 16 amino acids. The V gene's germline CDR1 is KGHSH and CDR2 LQKENI. The V and J ends lost 6 bases and 7 bases respectively, with 21 bases between them. CDR3 sequence (DNA): TGTGCCAGCTCGCCAGCCGTGGGGGGGGCCGGTGAAAAACTGTTTTTT. This gives the protein CASSPAVGGAGEKLFF.

This sequence joins TRBV18 and TRBJ2-4; TRBD1 matches at 8 bases. The CDR3 length is 16 residues. Germline CDR1 reads KGHSH; CDR2 reads LQKENI. V shed 3 bases and J 0 bases; nucleotides not matched to a gene: 4. Written as DNA, the CDR3 is TGTGCCAGCTCACCGGGGACAGGACTAGCCAAAAACATTCAGTACTTC. This translates into CASSPGTGLAKNIQYF.

This clone occurred a few times. The genes are TRBV2 and TRBJ1-2; the D gene is possibly TRBD1 (6 bases). Germline lookup yields CDR1 SNHLY and CDR2 FYNNEI. The CDR3 is made up of 13 amino acids. The V end lost 6 bases, the J end lost 4 bases, and 12 bases lay between the germline ends. CDR3 nucleotides: TGTGCCAGCAGCACGGACAGCCGCTATGGCTACACCTTC. Translated: CASSTDSRYGYTF.

This clone was observed a few times. The chain employs TRBV6-5 and TRBJ2-7; 9 bases match TRBD1. Germline CDR1 reads MNHEY; CDR2 reads SVGAGI. The V segment lost 8 bases and the J segment 1 base; nucleotides outside the gene matches: 6. The length of the CDR3 is 14 residues. CDR3 nucleotide sequence: TGTGCCAGCCGGGCCGGGACAGGGTCCTACGAGCAGTACTTC. Translating it yields CASRAGTGSYEQYF.

The rearrangement uses TRBV5-1 and TRBJ2-1; a possible D gene is TRBD2 (6 bases). V was pared by 0 bases and J by 8 bases, with 12 bases between. This CDR3 comprises 14 residues. Germline-derived CDR1 and CDR2 are SGHRS and YFSETQ. CDR3: CASSLATSLDEQFF. Here the CDR3 DNA reads TGCGCCAGCAGCTTGGCCACTAGCTTGGATGAGCAGTTCTTC.

The J gene is TRBJ1-1, the V gene TRBV6-6; tentative D call: TRBD1 (5 bases). Germline V gives CDR1 MNHNY, CDR2 SVGAGI (reference sequence). Trimming left V 6 bases short and J 0 bases short, with 11 bases between. The CDR3 is made up of 14 amino acids. CDR3 in amino acids: CASSPGGMNTEAFF. The CDR3 DNA reads as TGTGCCAGCAGCCCGGGGGGAATGAACACTGAAGCTTTCTTT.

The chain combines TRBV5-6 with TRBJ2-7; D is possibly TRBD2 (6 bases). CDR3 length: 19 residues. Per the germline V gene, CDR1 is SGHDT and CDR2 is YYEEEE. V lost 4 bases and J lost 4, with 30 bases in between. This CDR3 reads CASSEALGIFGGGTYEQYF. As DNA, the CDR3 is TGTGCCAGCAGCGAGGCTCTGGGTATTTTTGGGGGAGGTACGTACGAGCAGTACTTC.

This sequence joins TRBV7-2 and TRBJ2-1; 8 bases match TRBD2. From germline, CDR1 is SGHTA and CDR2 FQGNSA. The CDR3 spans 15 residues. The V segment lost 1 base and the J segment 9 bases; nucleotides outside the gene matches: 8. In DNA, the CDR3 is TGTGCCAGCAGCTTAGTTTCGGGACTAGTAGCTGAGCAGTTCTTC. This translates into CASSLVSGLVAEQFF.

V gene TRBV18 combines with J gene TRBJ2-1; D is ambiguous. Germline V gives CDR1 KGHSH, CDR2 LQKENI. The V end lost 3 bases, the J end lost 9 bases, and 18 bases lay between the germline ends. The CDR3 length is 15 residues. The CDR3 nucleotides are TGTGCCAGCTCACCTATCCCGAGGTCTAGTGGTGAGCAGTTCTTC. It yields the protein CASSPIPRSSGEQFF.

This clone was detected only a few times. The chain carries TRBV9 and TRBJ2-1, with 9 positions matching TRBD2. The germline CDR1 and CDR2 sequences are SGDLS and YYNGEE. V trimming: 2 bases; J trimming: 1 base; junction bases outside the gene matches: 7. CDR3 size: 17 residues. The CDR3 region is CASSVGVTSGSYNEQFF. The CDR3 coding sequence is TGTGCCAGCAGCGTGGGAGTGACTAGCGGATCCTACAATGAGCAGTTCTTC. The full variable domain, completed using reference TRBV9 and TRBJ2-1, is DSGVTQTPKHLITATGQRVTLRCSPRSGDLSVYWYQQSLDQGLQFLIQYYNGEERAKGNILERFSAQQFPDLHSELNLSSLELGDSALYFCASSVGVTSGSYNEQFFGPGTRLTVL.

The DNA of the CDR3 is TGTGCCAGCAGTACCCGACAGGGGGCGCCGGGTGAGCAGTACTTC. Translation: CASSTRQGAPGEQYF. This rearrangement joins TRBV28 to TRBJ2-7, with 10 bases lining up with TRBD1. V shed 5 bases, J shed 7 bases, and the junction held 11 bases outside the gene matches. This CDR3 is built from 15 residues. The germline V gene encodes CDR1 MDHEN and CDR2 SYDVKM.

The rearrangement joins TRBV5-5 to TRBJ2-1, with 7 bases fitting TRBD2. The V gene's germline CDR1 is SGHKS and CDR2 YYEKEE (reference sequence). The CDR3 contains 15 residues. Unmatched junction bases numbered 3, after V lost 0 bases and J lost 3 bases. The CDR3 DNA reads TGTGCCAGCAGCTTGGACCCGGGAGGCTACAATGAGCAGTTCTTC. This sequence encodes CASSLDPGGYNEQFF.

J is TRBJ2-5 and V is TRBV5-1; D may be TRBD1 or TRBD2 (5 bases each). CDR3 size: 13 residues. Germline loops: CDR1 SGHRS, CDR2 YFSETQ. Between the trimmed V and J ends, which lost 4 bases and 4 bases, there was a span of 11 bases. CDR3 loop: CASSAGGGETQYF. The CDR3 DNA follows: TGCGCCAGCAGCGCCGGTGGGGGAGAGACCCAGTACTTC.

V is TRBV7-2 and J is TRBJ2-7; D ambiguous. V was pared by 1 base and J by 2 bases, with 12 bases between. CDR1 and CDR2 (germline): SGHTA, FQGNSA. CDR3 length equals 15 residues. This CDR3 is CASSLEGVGTYEQYF. The CDR3 region has the DNA TGTGCCAGCAGCTTAGAAGGTGTGGGAACCTACGAGCAGTACTTC. The variable domain in full, with the rest retrieved from reference TRBV7-2 and TRBJ2-7, is GAGVSQSPSNKVTEKGKDVELRCDPISGHTALYWYRQSLGQGLEFLIYFQGNSAPDKSGLPSDRFSAERTGGSVSTLTIQRTQQEDSAVYLCASSLEGVGTYEQYFGPGTRLTVT.

This clone has a single count. The sample holds other DNA sequences that translate to the same CDR3. The chain is built from TRBV7-9 and TRBJ1-2; perhaps TRBD1 as D (5 bases). CDR3 length: 13 residues. V dropped 4 bases and J dropped 3 bases, with 9 bases sitting between them. Germline V lookup: CDR1 SEHNR, CDR2 FQNEAQ (reference sequence). The CDR3 here is CASSSGPDYGYTF. DNA of the CDR3: TGTGCCAGCAGCTCGGGACCGGACTATGGCTACACCTTC.

This clone was detected only once. The chain uses TRBV6-5 and TRBJ1-6; a weak D match, TRBD1 (6 bases). This CDR3 comprises 13 residues. Per the germline V gene, CDR1 is MNHEY and CDR2 is SVGAGI. With 8 bases removed from V and 7 bases from J, the gap between germline ends came to 12 bases. CDR3 sequence: CASGGQGNSPLHF. CDR3 DNA: TGTGCCAGCGGGGGCCAGGGAAATTCACCCCTCCACTTT.

V usage is TRBV6-5 and J usage is TRBJ2-7; 12 nucleotides align to TRBD2. This CDR3 is built from 13 residues. V lost 6 bases and J lost 7; bases outside the gene matches: 4. Per germline, CDR1 MNHEY and CDR2 SVGAGI. Written as DNA, the CDR3 is TGTGCCAGCAGCCCCGGACTAGCGGGGGAGCAGTACTTC. Encoded protein: CASSPGLAGEQYF.

The chain couples TRBV18 to TRBJ1-3; tentative D call: TRBD1 (5 bases). This CDR3 region has 15 residues. Germline V gene data show CDR1 as KGHSH and CDR2 as LQKENI. Trimming left V 8 bases short and J 0 bases short, with 14 bases between. The DNA for the CDR3 is TGTGCCAGCCGCCCGGGACTCGGCTCTGGAAACACCATATATTTT. As protein: CASRPGLGSGNTIYF.

This clone is labeled as medium-sized (0.01 to 0.1%). J is TRBJ1-2 and V is TRBV25-1; D remains unclear. The CDR3 extends over 10 amino acids. The V gene lost 9 bases and the J gene lost 10 bases, with 12 bases spanning the gap. Per germline, CDR1 MGHDK and CDR2 SYGVNS. The CDR3 sequence: CARGGVVYTF. CDR3 in DNA: TGTGCCAGGGGCGGGGTTGTCTACACCTTC.

V usage is TRBV5-5 and J usage is TRBJ2-7; no firm D call. The ends were cut back, 0 bases at V and 0 bases at J, with 7 bases in the middle. There are 14 residues in the CDR3. Germline V gene sequence: CDR1 SGHKS, CDR2 YYEKEE (reference sequence). The CDR3 nucleotides read TGTGCCAGCAGCTTGGGCAGCCTCTCCTACGAGCAGTACTTC. This encodes CASSLGSLSYEQYF.